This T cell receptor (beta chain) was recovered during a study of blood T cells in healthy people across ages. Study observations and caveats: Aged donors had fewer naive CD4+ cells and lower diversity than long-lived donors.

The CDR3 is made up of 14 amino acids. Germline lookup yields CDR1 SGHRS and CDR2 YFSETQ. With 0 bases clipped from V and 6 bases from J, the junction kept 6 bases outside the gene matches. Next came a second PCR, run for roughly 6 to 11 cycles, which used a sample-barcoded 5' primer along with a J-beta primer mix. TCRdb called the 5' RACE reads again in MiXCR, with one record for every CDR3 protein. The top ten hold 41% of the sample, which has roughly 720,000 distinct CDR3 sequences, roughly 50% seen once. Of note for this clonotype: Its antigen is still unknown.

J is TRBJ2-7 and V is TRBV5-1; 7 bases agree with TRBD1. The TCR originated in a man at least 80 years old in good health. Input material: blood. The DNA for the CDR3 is TGCGCCAGCAGCTTGGCCAGGGGGAGTCGCGAGCAGTACTTC. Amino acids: CASSLARGSREQYF.